Presented here are 20 T cell receptor beta chains from one specimen sequenced in a study of radiotherapy plus CTLA-4 blockade in lung cancer. TCRdb's copy holds only in-frame clones and misses some; the assay was immunoSEQ multiplex PCR. Among 90,000 to 100,000 clones listed, 88% were seen once. The sample consisted of peripheral blood, taken from a patient treated with radiotherapy plus ipilimumab. These receptors were collected from a human donor with non-small cell lung cancer that progressed on radiotherapy plus ipilimumab.

This chain uses TRBV4-1 with TRBJ2-3; D remains ambiguous. This CDR3 has 15 amino acids. Germline V gives CDR1 MGHRA, CDR2 YSYEKL. V lost 4 bases, J lost 2 bases, and 13 bases lay in between. In DNA form, the CDR3 reads TGCGCCAGCAGCCCCCTTTACCTAAACACAGATACGCAGTATTTT. Its protein product is CASSPLYLNTDTQYF.

This clone was counted a few times. The chain employs TRBV19 and TRBJ1-2, with TRBD1 identical over 7 bases. CDR3 size: 15 residues. The J segment lost 4 bases and the V segment lost 5 bases, leaving 10 bases of the junction unmatched. The germline CDR1 and CDR2 sequences are LNHDA and SQIVND (reference sequence). The CDR3 nucleotides are TGTGCCAGTAGTCCCACTCGGGACAGCTCCTATGGCTACACCTTC. It translates to CASSPTRDSSYGYTF.

DNA of the CDR3: TGTGCCAGCAGCTTATTTAGACTAGCGGGAGACACAGATACGCAGTATTTT. This sequence encodes CASSLFRLAGDTDTQYF. V usage is TRBV7-3 and J usage is TRBJ2-3; 12 bases line up with TRBD2. Germline CDR1 is SGHTA and CDR2 is FQGTGA. V was pared by 2 bases and J by 2 bases, with 5 bases of the junction left unmatched. The CDR3 totals 17 residues.

This clone was observed a handful of times. The chain links TRBV19 to TRBJ2-2; TRBD1 agrees at 8 bases. Trimming at V came to 0 bases and at J to 8 bases, leaving 5 bases not matched to a gene. Germline assignment: CDR1 LNHDA and CDR2 SQIVND (reference sequence). The CDR3 has 15 amino acids. CDR3 in amino acids: CASSIEDREIGELFF. CDR3 DNA: TGTGCCAGTAGTATAGAGGACAGGGAGATAGGGGAGCTGTTTTTT.

This chain connects TRBV5-1 to TRBJ2-5, with D maybe TRBD2 (6 bases). The J call may be incorrect, as the DNA end agrees better with TRBJ2-7. This CDR3 has 13 residues. CDR1 and CDR2 (germline): SGHRS, YFSETQ. Written as DNA, the CDR3 is TGCGCCAGCAGGCTGGCGGGATCCTACGAGCAGTACTTC. Amino acids: CASRLAGSYEQYF.

This clone was counted once. In DNA form, the CDR3 reads TGTGCCAGTAGTATATTAACAAGCTCTGGAAACACCATATATTTT. Translating it yields CASSILTSSGNTIYF. This chain uses TRBV19 with TRBJ1-3; D ambiguous. The V end was cut by 2 bases, the J end by 0 bases, with 8 bases between. CDR1 is LNHDA and CDR2 is SQIVND in the germline V gene (reference sequence). The CDR3 totals 15 residues. Using reference TRBV19 and TRBJ1-3 for the parts outside the CDR3, the full variable domain is DGGITQSPKYLFRKEGQNVTLSCEQNLNHDAMYWYRQDPGQGLRLIYYSQIVNDFQKGDIAEGYSVSREKKESFPLTVTSAQKNPTAFYLCASSILTSSGNTIYFGEGSWLTVV.

The J gene is TRBJ2-3, the V gene TRBV5-1; the D is unclear. The V and J ends lost 5 bases and 2 bases respectively, with 9 bases between them. CDR3 size: 13 residues. Germline V gene sequence: CDR1 SGHRS, CDR2 YFSETQ. CDR3 sequence (DNA): TGCGCCAGCAGTAGGAGTCTCACAGATACGCAGTATTTT. It specifies CASSRSLTDTQYF.

This clone was seen once. Other DNA sequences in this sample translate to the same CDR3. The CDR3 DNA follows: TGCGCCAGCAGCACAGGACTCATGAACACTGAAGCTTTCTTT. This translates into CASSTGLMNTEAFF. V and J are TRBV5-1 and TRBJ1-1, with D possibly being TRBD1 (5 bases). The CDR3 is made up of 14 amino acids. Trimming pared 4 bases from V and 0 bases from J, leaving 10 bases between. Germline CDR1 is SGHRS and CDR2 is YFSETQ.

Comments on this clone: Other DNA sequences within the sample encode an identical CDR3. The chain carries TRBV5-1 and TRBJ1-3; a possible D gene is TRBD1 (5 bases). The CDR3 is 14 residues long. Germline V lookup: CDR1 SGHRS, CDR2 YFSETQ. Trimming stripped 5 bases from V and 0 bases from J, with 9 bases between. Written as DNA, the CDR3 is TGCGCCAGCAGTCAGGGAAGCTCTGGAAACACCATATATTTT. Amino acid sequence: CASSQGSSGNTIYF.

V is TRBV25-1 and J is TRBJ2-5, with a weak D call TRBD1 (5 bases). The germline V and J ends were trimmed by 2 bases and 2 bases, with 18 bases remaining between them. This CDR3 spans 17 amino acids. Germline loops: CDR1 MGHDK, CDR2 SYGVNS. The CDR3 spells CASSESRGGAVQETQYF. The CDR3 nucleotides read TGTGCCAGCAGTGAAAGTAGGGGCGGTGCGGTGCAAGAGACCCAGTACTTC.

The chain combines TRBV9 with TRBJ1-1; D remains unclear. The germline V gene has CDR1 SGDLS and CDR2 YYNGEE. V was pared by 0 bases and J by 1 base, with 7 bases between. The CDR3 contains 14 residues. CDR3 sequence: CASSVDFENTEAFF. The DNA for the CDR3 is TGTGCCAGCAGCGTAGACTTCGAGAACACTGAAGCTTTCTTT.

The chain links TRBV11-2 to TRBJ2-7, with D perhaps TRBD2 (6 bases). This CDR3 spans 16 amino acids. Trimming cost V 5 bases and J 1 base, with 18 bases left between them. Looked up from germline, CDR1 is SGHAT and CDR2 is FQNNGV. Here the CDR3 DNA reads TGTGCCAGCAGCCCACCTAGCGTTTTGGGATCCTACGAGCAGTACTTC. Encoded protein: CASSPPSVLGSYEQYF.

The chain links TRBV5-1 to TRBJ2-3; unclear D gene. Trimming cost V 6 bases and J 5 bases, with 13 bases left between them. CDR1 SGHRS and CDR2 YFSETQ come from the germline V gene. This CDR3 contains 13 residues. CDR3 coding DNA: TGCGCCAGCACCTCCCCGCCGGGAGATACGCAGTATTTT. Amino acids: CASTSPPGDTQYF. Complete variable domain (other parts from reference TRBV5-1 and TRBJ2-3): KAGVTQTPRYLIKTRGQQVTLSCSPISGHRSVSWYQQTPGQGLQFLFEYFSETQRNKGNFPGRFSGRQFSNSRSEMNVSTLELGDSALYLCASTSPPGDTQYFGPGTRLTVL.

The chain recombines TRBV25-1 with TRBJ2-6; D is tentatively TRBD1 or TRBD2 (5 bases each). Per the germline V gene, CDR1 is MGHDK and CDR2 is SYGVNS. This CDR3 region has 16 residues. V lost 8 bases and J 3 bases, leaving 17 bases between the germline ends. The CDR3 region is CASSRDRNNGANVLTF. In DNA, the CDR3 is TGTGCCAGCTCGAGGGACCGAAACAATGGGGCCAACGTCCTGACTTTC.

J is TRBJ2-2 and V is TRBV7-6; the D is unclear. This CDR3 contains 15 residues. Trimming removed 1 base at V and 1 base at J, with 7 bases between. Germline V CDR1 and CDR2: SGHVS, FNYEAQ. As DNA, the CDR3 is TGTGCCAGCAGCTTAGTAGGGCTGAACACCGGGGAGCTGTTTTTT. It yields the protein CASSLVGLNTGELFF.

The rearrangement uses TRBV12-5 and TRBJ2-1; 7 bases are a match to TRBD1. CDR1 is LGHNT and CDR2 is FRNRAP in the germline V gene. The CDR3 totals 15 residues. The trim removed 6 bases at V and 1 base at J, leaving 6 bases unmatched. In DNA form, the CDR3 reads TGTGCTAGTGGCCGAAGACAGGGATCCTACAATGAGCAGTTCTTC. The encoded protein is CASGRRQGSYNEQFF.

The chain carries TRBV4-1 and TRBJ2-5; 9 nucleotides line up with TRBD2. The DNA end is more similar to TRBJ2-7, so the J call may be wrong. The CDR3 covers 16 residues. The V gene's germline CDR1 is MGHRA and CDR2 YSYEKL. This CDR3 reads CASSQALAGEAYEQYF. CDR3 bases: TGCGCCAGCAGCCAAGCCTTAGCGGGAGAAGCCTACGAGCAGTACTTC.

V and J are TRBV2 and TRBJ2-7; 9 nucleotides line up with TRBD1. Germline assignment: CDR1 SNHLY and CDR2 FYNNEI. The V and J ends lost 4 bases and 1 base, in that order; junction bases with no gene match: 8. The CDR3 is 16 residues long. The CDR3 DNA is TGTGCCAGCAGTGGACCGGACAGGGGAGGTTCCTACGAGCAGTACTTC. Its protein product is CASSGPDRGGSYEQYF.

The V gene is TRBV2, the J gene TRBJ2-5, with D possibly TRBD1 on 5 matching bases. Germline lookup yields CDR1 SNHLY and CDR2 FYNNEI. The CDR3 is 11 residues long. The V and J ends lost 7 bases and 5 bases respectively, with 8 bases between them. CDR3 sequence (DNA): TGTGCCAGCATCAAGGGGGAGACCCAGTACTTC. Encoded protein: CASIKGETQYF.

V and J are TRBV5-4 and TRBJ2-6, with no clear D. The germline gives CDR1 SGHNT, CDR2 YYREEE (reference sequence). The CDR3 totals 15 residues. V gave up 2 bases and J gave up 0 bases, with 6 bases separating them. CDR3 sequence (DNA): TGTGCCAGCAGCTTTTCGGGCTCTGGGGCCAACGTCCTGACTTTC. Amino acids: CASSFSGSGANVLTF.